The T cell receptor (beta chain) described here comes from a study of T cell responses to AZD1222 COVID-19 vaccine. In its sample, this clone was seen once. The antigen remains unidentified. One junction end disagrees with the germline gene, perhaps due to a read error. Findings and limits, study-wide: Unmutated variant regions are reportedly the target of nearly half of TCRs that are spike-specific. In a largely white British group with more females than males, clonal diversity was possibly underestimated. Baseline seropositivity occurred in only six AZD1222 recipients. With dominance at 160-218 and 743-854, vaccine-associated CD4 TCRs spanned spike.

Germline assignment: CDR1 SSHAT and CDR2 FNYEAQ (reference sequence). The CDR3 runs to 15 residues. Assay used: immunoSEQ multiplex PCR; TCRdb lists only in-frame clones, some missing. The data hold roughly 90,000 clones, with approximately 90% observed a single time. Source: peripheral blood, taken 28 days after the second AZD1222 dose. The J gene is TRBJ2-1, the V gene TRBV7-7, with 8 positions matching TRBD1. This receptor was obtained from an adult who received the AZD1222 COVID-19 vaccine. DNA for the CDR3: TGTGCTAGCAGCCAAGGACAGGGCCCCTACAATGAGCAGTTCTTC. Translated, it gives CASSQGQGPYNEQFF. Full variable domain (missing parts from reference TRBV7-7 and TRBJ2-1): GAGVSQSPRYKVTKRGQDVTLRCDPISSHATLYWYQQALGQGPEFLTYFNYEAQPDKSGLPSDRFSAERPEGSISTLTIQRTEQRDSAMYRCASSQGQGPYNEQFFGPGTRLTVL.